This T cell receptor (beta chain) was sequenced during a study of blood T cell repertoires in COVID-19. The wider study: Acute-phase and convalescent COVID-19 samples originated in the United States, Italy and Spain. In each case, the material was cDNA or gDNA derived from T cells, B-cell-depleted T cells, or PBMCs.

Authors' analysis steps: Amplifying reference gene primers gave estimates of nucleated cell counts. Produced via immunoSEQ multiplex PCR; TCRdb's table is partial and in-frame only. V, J and clone size were drawn from that table, and D and trimming were deduced from the DNA. The table shows more than 95,000 clones, with approximately 89% occurring only once. V was clipped by 4 bases and J by 4 bases; unmatched bases: 19. The CDR3 loop spans 19 amino acids. The germline gives CDR1 SGDLS, CDR2 YYNGEE. Enrolment of Seattle patients took place during active infection, and they were followed longitudinally.

This sequence originates from a woman at least 80 years old with COVID-19, enrolled during active disease. This rearrangement joins TRBV9 to TRBJ2-1, with 8 nucleotides matching TRBD1. Input material: peripheral blood. CDR3 loop: CASSLTTGVITQQYNEQFF. The CDR3 DNA reads TGTGCCAGCAGCTTGACGACAGGGGTCATCACCCAACAATACAATGAGCAGTTCTTC.